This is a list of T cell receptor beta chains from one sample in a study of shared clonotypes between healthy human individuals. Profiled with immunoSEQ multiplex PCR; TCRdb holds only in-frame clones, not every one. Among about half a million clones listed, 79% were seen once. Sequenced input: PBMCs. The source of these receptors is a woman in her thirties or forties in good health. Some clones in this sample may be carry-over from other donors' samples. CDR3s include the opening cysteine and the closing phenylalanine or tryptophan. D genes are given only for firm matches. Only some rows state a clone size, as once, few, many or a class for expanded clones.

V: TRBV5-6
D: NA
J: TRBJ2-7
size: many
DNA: TGTGCCAGCAGCTTGGGAAGGGGGTTCGTCTCCTACGAGCAGTACTTC
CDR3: CASSLGRGFVSYEQYF

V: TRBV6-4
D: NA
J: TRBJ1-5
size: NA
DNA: TGTGCCAGCAGTGCGACAGGCGACAATCAGCCCCAGCATTTT
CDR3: CASSATGDNQPQHF

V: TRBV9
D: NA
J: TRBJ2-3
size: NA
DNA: TGTGCCAGCAGCGTAGGGGTAGAGCTGGGACATACGCAGTATTTT
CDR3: CASSVGVELGHTQYF

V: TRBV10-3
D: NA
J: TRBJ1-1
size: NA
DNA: TGTGCCATCAGTGAGTCGGCCGGTGAAGCTTTCTTT
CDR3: CAISESAGEAFF

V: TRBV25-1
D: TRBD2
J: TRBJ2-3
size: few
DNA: TGTGCCAGCAGTTCTAGACTAGCAGGCACAGATACGCAGTATTTT
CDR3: CASSSRLAGTDTQYF

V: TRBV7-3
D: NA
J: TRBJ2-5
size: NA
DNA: TGTGCCAGCAGCAGTCGCCGCCCCGGGGAGACCCAGTACTTC
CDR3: CASSSRRPGETQYF

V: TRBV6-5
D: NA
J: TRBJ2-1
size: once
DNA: TGTGCCAGCAGCAAGCGCGATGAGCAGTTCTTC
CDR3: CASSKRDEQFF

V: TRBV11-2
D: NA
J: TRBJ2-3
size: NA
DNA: TGTGCCAGCAACCCAGGAACTAACCAAATCGGTACGCAGTATTTT
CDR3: CASNPGTNQIGTQYF

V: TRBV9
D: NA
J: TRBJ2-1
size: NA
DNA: TGTGCCAGCACTCACGGGATGAGCTCCTACAATGAGCAGTTCTTC
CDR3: CASTHGMSSYNEQFF

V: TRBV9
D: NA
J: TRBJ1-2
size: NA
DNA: TGTGCCAGCAGCGGGATTAGGTATGGCTACACCTTC
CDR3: CASSGIRYGYTF

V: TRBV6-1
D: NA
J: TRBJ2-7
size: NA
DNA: TGTGCCAGCAGTGAAGCGCTTTTCGGGGGACACCACTACGAGCAGTACTTC
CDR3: CASSEALFGGHHYEQYF

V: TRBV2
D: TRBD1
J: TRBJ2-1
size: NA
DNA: TGTGCCAGCACGAGGGGGCCGGTAAATGAGCAGTTCTTC
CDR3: CASTRGPVNEQFF

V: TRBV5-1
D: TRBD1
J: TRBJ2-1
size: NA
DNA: TGCGCCAGCAGCTTGGGGACAGGGTCAAATGAGCAGTTCTTC
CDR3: CASSLGTGSNEQFF

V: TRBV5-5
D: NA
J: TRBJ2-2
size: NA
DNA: TGTGCCAGCGCCCAGAATCGGGCCGGGGAGCTGTTTTTT
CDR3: CASAQNRAGELFF

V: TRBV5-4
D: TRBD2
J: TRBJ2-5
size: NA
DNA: TGTGCCAGCAGCCGTGGGACTAGCGGGTTTCGGGAGACCCAGTACTTC
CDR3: CASSRGTSGFRETQYF

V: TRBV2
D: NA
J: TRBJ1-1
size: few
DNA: TGTGCCAGCAGTGAACCCTTTGGGAGGTTGAACACTGAAGCTTTCTTT
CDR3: CASSEPFGRLNTEAFF

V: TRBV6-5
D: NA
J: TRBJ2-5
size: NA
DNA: TGTGCCAGCAGTTGGTATGGGGAGACCCAGTACTTC
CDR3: CASSWYGETQYF

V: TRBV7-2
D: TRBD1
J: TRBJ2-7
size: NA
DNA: TGTGCCAGCAGCCCCCGGGACAGGGCGGGAGAGCAGTACTTC
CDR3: CASSPRDRAGEQYF

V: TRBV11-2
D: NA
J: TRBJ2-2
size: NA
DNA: TGTGCCAGCAGCCCCAGGGTGGGGAGCACCGGGGAGCTGTTTTTT
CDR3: CASSPRVGSTGELFF

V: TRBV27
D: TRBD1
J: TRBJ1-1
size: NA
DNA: TGTGCCAGCCAACAGGGGCGGGGGACTGAAGCTTTCTTT
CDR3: CASQQGRGTEAFF

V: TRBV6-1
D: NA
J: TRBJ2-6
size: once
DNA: TGTGCCAGCAGTCCAGGGGTAACTGGGGCCAACGTCCTGACTTTC
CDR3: CASSPGVTGANVLTF

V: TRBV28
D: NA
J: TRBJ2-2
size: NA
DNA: TGTGCCAGCAGCCCGGCGGGAAGATGGGCCGGGGAGCTGTTTTTT
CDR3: CASSPAGRWAGELFF

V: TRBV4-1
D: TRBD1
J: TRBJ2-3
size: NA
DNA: TGCGCCAGCAGCCGGACAGGTCCTAGCACAGATACGCAGTATTTT
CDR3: CASSRTGPSTDTQYF

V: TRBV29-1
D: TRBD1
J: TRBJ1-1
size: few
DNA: TGCAGCTCAAGGACAGGGGGCGCTGGGACTGAAGCTTTCTTT
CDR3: CSSRTGGAGTEAFF

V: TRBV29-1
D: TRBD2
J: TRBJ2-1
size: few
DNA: TGCAGCGTTTCCGGGGGGGGTGAGCAGTTCTTC
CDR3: CSVSGGGEQFF

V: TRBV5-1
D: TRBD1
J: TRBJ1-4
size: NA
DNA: TGCGCCAGCAGCTCACAGGGGTCTAATGAAAAACTGTTTTTT
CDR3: CASSSQGSNEKLFF

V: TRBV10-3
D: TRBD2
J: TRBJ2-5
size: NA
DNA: TGTGCCATCAGTGATCCTTTGCGGGAGGGAGAGACCCAGTACTTC
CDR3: CAISDPLREGETQYF

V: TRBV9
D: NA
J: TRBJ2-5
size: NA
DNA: TGTGCCAGCAGCGTAACGGGAGAGACCCAGTACTTC
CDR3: CASSVTGETQYF

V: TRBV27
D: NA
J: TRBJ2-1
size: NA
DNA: TGTGCCAGCAGTTTCGGTAACGGCGAGCAGTTCTTC
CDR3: CASSFGNGEQFF

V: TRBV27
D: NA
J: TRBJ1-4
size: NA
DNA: TGTGCCAGCAGTCCCACGGGGGGGGCTAATGAAAAACTGTTTTTT
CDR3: CASSPTGGANEKLFF

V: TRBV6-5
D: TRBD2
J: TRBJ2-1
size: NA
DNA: TGTGCCAGCAGTACCGGGAGGGGTGCTTACAATGAGCAGTTCTTC
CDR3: CASSTGRGAYNEQFF

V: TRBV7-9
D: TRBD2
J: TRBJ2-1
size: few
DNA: TGTGCCAGCAGTTATACCGGGACTAGTCGGTTCTTC
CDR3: CASSYTGTSRFF

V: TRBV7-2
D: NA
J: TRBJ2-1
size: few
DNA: TGTGCCAGCAGCGCGAACAGGGACAATGAGCAGTTCTTC
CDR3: CASSANRDNEQFF

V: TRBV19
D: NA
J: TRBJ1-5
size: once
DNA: TGTGCCAGTAGTATCATACGGAATCAGCCCCAGCATTTT
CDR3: CASSIIRNQPQHF

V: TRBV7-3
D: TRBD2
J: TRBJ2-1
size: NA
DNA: TGTGCCAGCAGCCCAAACCTACTAGCGCCTCCCTACAATGAGCAGTTCTTC
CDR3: CASSPNLLAPPYNEQFF

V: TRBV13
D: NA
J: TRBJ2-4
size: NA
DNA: TGTGCCAGCAGCTTAGCCGGGATCGGGGAAAACATTCAGTACTTC
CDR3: CASSLAGIGENIQYF

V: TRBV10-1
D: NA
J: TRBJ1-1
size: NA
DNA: TGCGCCAGCAGTGGGGGCGGCAGGGGTGATGAAGCTTTCTTT
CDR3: CASSGGGRGDEAFF

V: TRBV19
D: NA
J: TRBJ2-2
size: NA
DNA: TGTGCCAGTAGTATGCTAGCTCCCGGGGAGCTGTTTTTT
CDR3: CASSMLAPGELFF

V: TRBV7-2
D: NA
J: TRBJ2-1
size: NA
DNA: TGTGCCAGCAGCTTATCCAACAATGAGCAGTTCTTC
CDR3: CASSLSNNEQFF

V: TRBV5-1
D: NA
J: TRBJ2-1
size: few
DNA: TGCGCCAGCAGCTTGTTTATCGGTGGGGGCAATGAGCAGTTCTTC
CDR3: CASSLFIGGGNEQFF

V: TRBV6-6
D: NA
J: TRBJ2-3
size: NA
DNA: TGTGCCAGCAGTTACTCGACTAGCACAGATACGCAGTATTTT
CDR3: CASSYSTSTDTQYF

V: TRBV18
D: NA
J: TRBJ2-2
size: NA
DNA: TGTGCCAGCTCCAGTGACCTTTCCGGGGAGCTGTTTTTT
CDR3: CASSSDLSGELFF

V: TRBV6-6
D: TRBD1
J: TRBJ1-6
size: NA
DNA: TGTGCCAGCAGCGGACAGGGGAATTCACCCCTCCACTTT
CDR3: CASSGQGNSPLHF

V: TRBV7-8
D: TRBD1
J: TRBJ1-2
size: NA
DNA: TGTGCCAGCAGCCCAGGACAGGGCCCCTATGGCTACACCTTC
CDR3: CASSPGQGPYGYTF